This section outlines one T cell receptor (beta chain) sequence together with its context. Its antigen is not known. A junction end diverges from the germline sequence, so it may reflect a read error. The entry originates in a study of T cell repertoires in cytomegalovirus infection. Across the whole study: Indicated by public TCR beta signatures were CMV infection and matching HLA type. Study-level results: Carriage of CMV together with the relevant HLA was identifiable through cumulative public TCR beta family frequency. It was HLA-C-restricted CMV-specific TCR beta clonotypes that dominated the response ex vivo.

TCRdb ran MiXCR on the reads and lists one entry per CDR3 protein. The table has around 240,000 distinct CDR3 sequences, approximately 22% seen once. The material sequenced was CD8+ T cells from PBMCs. This receptor was identified in a human donor in good health (CMV status not recorded). Some clones in this sample may be carry-over from other donors' samples.

CDR3 loop: CANSFGTSGGAYNEQFF. For the CDR3, the DNA is TGTGCCAACAGTTTTGGGACTAGCGGGGGGGCATACAATGAGCAGTTCTTC. V and J are TRBV28 and TRBJ2-1; 16 bases line up with TRBD2. The CDR3 loop spans 17 amino acids. Germline CDR1 and CDR2: MDHEN and SYDVKM.